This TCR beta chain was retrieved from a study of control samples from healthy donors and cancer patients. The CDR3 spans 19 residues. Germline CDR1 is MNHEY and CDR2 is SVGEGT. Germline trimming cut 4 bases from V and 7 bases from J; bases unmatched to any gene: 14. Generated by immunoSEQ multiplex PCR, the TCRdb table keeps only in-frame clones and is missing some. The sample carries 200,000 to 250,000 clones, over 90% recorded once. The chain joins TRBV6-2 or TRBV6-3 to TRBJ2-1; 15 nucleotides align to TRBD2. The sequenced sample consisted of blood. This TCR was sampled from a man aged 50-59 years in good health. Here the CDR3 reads CASSSTGTSGGQKTNEQFF. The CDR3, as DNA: TGTGCCAGCAGTTCTACCGGGACTAGCGGGGGGCAAAAGACTAATGAGCAGTTCTTC.